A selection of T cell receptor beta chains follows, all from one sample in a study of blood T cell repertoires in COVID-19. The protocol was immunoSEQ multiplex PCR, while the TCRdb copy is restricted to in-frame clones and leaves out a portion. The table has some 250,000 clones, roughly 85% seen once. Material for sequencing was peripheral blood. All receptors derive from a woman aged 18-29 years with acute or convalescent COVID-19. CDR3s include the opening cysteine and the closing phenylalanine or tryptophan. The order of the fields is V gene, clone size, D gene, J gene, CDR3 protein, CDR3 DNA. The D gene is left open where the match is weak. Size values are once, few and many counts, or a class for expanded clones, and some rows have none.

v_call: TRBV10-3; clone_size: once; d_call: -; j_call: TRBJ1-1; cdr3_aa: CAISENPGELNTEAFF; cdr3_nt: TGTGCCATCAGTGAGAACCCAGGCGAATTGAACACTGAAGCTTTCTTT
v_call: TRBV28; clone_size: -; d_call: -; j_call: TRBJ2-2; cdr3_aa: CASSFPTAGELFF; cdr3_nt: TGTGCCAGCAGTTTCCCTACGGCCGGGGAGCTGTTTTTT
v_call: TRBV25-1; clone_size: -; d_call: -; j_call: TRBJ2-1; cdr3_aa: CASTPVRTTHLSYNEQFF; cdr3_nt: TGTGCCAGCACCCCTGTTCGAACTACACATCTCTCCTACAATGAGCAGTTCTTC
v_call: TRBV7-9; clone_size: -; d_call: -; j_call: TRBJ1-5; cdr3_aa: CASSFPRQPQHF; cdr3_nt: TGTGCCAGCAGCTTTCCGCGGCAGCCCCAGCATTTT
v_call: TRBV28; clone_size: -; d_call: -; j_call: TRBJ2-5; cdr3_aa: CASSSPGSHSLQETQYF; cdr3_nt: TGTGCCAGCAGTTCCCCAGGGTCCCATAGTCTCCAAGAGACCCAGTACTTC
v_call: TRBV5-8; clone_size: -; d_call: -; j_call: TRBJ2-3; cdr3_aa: CASSLGTNTDTQYF; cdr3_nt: TGTGCCAGCAGCTTGGGGACTAACACAGATACGCAGTATTTT
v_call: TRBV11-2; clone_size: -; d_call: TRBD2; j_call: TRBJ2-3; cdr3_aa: CASSGGLAGTDTQYF; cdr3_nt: TGTGCCAGCAGCGGGGGACTAGCGGGCACAGATACGCAGTATTTT
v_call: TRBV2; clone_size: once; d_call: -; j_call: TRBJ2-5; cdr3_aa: CASNGGSWETQYF; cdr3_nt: TGTGCCAGCAATGGGGGGTCGTGGGAGACCCAGTACTTC
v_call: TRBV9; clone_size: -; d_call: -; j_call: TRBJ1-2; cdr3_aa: CASSVGQGNNYGYTF; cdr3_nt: TGTGCCAGCAGCGTAGGGCAGGGCAACAACTATGGCTACACCTTC
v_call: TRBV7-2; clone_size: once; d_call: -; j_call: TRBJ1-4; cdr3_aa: CASSLYPGKVEKLFF; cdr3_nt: TGTGCCAGCAGCTTATACCCAGGGAAGGTAGAAAAACTGTTTTTT
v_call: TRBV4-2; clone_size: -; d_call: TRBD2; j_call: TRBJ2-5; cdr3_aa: CASRSSGGAGETQYF; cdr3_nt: TGTGCCAGCAGATCGAGCGGGGGGGCTGGGGAGACCCAGTACTTC
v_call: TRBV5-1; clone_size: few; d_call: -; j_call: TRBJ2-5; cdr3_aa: CASSGGVGETQYF; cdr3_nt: TGCGCCAGCAGCGGCGGGGTGGGGGAGACCCAGTACTTC
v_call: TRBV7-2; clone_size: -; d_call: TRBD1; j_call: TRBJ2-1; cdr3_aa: CASSLGWDRGRYEQFF; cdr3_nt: TGTGCCAGCAGCTTAGGGTGGGACAGGGGACGTTATGAGCAGTTCTTC
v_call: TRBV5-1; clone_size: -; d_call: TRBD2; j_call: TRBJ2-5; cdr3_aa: CASRLSGIQETQYF; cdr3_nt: TGCGCCAGCCGCCTTAGCGGGATCCAAGAGACCCAGTACTTC
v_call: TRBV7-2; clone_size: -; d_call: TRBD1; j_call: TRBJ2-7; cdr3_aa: CASSFRDRYLYEQYF; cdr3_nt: TGTGCCAGCAGCTTCCGGGACAGGTACCTCTACGAGCAGTACTTC
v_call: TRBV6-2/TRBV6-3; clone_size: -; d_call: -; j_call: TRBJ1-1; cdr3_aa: CASSSGWTEAFF; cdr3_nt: TGTGCCAGCAGTTCCGGTTGGACTGAAGCTTTCTTT
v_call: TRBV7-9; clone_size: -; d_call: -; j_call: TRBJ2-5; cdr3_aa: CASSPPPYQDKYQETQYF; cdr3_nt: TGTGCCAGCAGCCCCCCGCCGTACCAGGACAAGTACCAAGAGACCCAGTACTTC
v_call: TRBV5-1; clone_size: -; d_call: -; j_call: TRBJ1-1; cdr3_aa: CASSSGVNGNTEAFF; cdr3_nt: TGCGCCAGCAGCTCGGGGGTGAACGGGAACACTGAAGCTTTCTTT
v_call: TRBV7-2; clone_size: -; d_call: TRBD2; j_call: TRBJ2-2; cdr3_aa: CASSLALAATGELFF; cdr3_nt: TGTGCCAGCAGCTTAGCCCTAGCGGCCACCGGGGAGCTGTTTTTT
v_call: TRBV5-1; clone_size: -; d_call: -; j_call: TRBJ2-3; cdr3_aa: CASSSLQGSTTDTQYF; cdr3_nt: TGCGCCAGCAGCTCTTTACAGGGCTCTACCACAGATACGCAGTATTTT
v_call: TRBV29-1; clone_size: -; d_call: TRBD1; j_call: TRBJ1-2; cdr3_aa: CSVRQGANYGYTF; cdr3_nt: TGCAGCGTTAGGCAGGGGGCTAACTATGGCTACACCTTC
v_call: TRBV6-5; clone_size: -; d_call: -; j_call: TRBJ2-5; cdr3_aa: CASSYSIVGLGETQYF; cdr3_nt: TGTGCCAGCAGTTACTCGATAGTAGGTCTCGGGGAGACCCAGTACTTC
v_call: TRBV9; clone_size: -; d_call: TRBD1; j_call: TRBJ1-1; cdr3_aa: CASSVGGTALNTEAFF; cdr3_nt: TGTGCCAGCAGCGTAGGGGGGACAGCCTTGAACACTGAAGCTTTCTTT
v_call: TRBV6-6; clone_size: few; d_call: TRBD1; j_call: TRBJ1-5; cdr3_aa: CASSPTDRGQPQHF; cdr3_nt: TGTGCCAGCAGTCCAACGGACAGGGGACAGCCCCAGCATTTT
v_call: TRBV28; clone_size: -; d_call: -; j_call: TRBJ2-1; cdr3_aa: CASSRSAGVWGEQFF; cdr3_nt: TGTGCCAGCAGTAGGTCTGCAGGGGTCTGGGGTGAGCAGTTCTTC
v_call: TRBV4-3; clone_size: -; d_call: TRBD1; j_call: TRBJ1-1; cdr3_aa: CASSQDPQGANTEAFF; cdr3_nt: TGCGCCAGCAGCCAAGACCCACAGGGGGCGAACACTGAAGCTTTCTTT
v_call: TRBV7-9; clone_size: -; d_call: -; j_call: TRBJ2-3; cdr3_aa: CASSQRPALGADTQYF; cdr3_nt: TGTGCCAGCAGCCAACGACCGGCCCTAGGGGCAGATACGCAGTATTTT
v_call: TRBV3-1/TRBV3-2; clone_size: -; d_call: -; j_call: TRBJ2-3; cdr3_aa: CASSQQVGRDTQYF; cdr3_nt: TGTGCCAGCAGCCAACAAGTTGGGCGAGATACGCAGTATTTT